This record looks at one TCR beta chain sequence and its context. This entry comes from a study of blood T cell repertoires in COVID-19. Study details: Sites across the United States, Italy and Spain contributed samples from acute and convalescent COVID-19.

As originally analysed: From reference gene primer amplification, estimates of nucleated cell counts were derived. The repertoire was sequenced with immunoSEQ multiplex PCR; TCRdb's copy has only in-frame clones and lacks some. The V and J calls and the clone size are those of that table, but D and trimming were determined from the DNA. The data show about 74,000 clones, approximately 85% seen once. Looked up from germline, CDR1 is LNHDA and CDR2 is SQIVND (reference sequence). Unmatched junction bases numbered 4, after V lost 7 bases and J lost 3 bases. The CDR3 extends over 14 amino acids. Sequenced material: peripheral blood. This sequence joins TRBV19 and TRBJ2-7, with 12 bases lining up with TRBD2. This sequence was found in a man in his fifties with acute or convalescent COVID-19. The CDR3 region has the DNA TGTGCCAGTAAAGCTAGCGGGGGGGTCTACGAGCAGTACTTC. This gives the protein CASKASGGVYEQYF. The whole variable domain, filled in from reference TRBV19 and TRBJ2-7, reads DGGITQSPKYLFRKEGQNVTLSCEQNLNHDAMYWYRQDPGQGLRLIYYSQIVNDFQKGDIAEGYSVSREKKESFPLTVTSAQKNPTAFYLCASKASGGVYEQYFGPGTRLTVT.